What follows are 18 T cell receptor beta chains derived from one specimen sequenced in a study of T cell responses to AZD1222 COVID-19 vaccine. This table comes from immunoSEQ multiplex PCR, and its TCRdb copy is limited to in-frame clones, with some not included. Of roughly 120,000 clones detected, roughly 86% appear once; the ten largest clones hold about 13%. The material was peripheral blood, obtained on day 0 of MenACWY control vaccination. Source of these receptors: an adult in good health.

This clone came up once. V usage is TRBV29-1 and J usage is TRBJ2-6; D could derive from TRBD1 or TRBD2 (7 bases each). Germline values: CDR1 SQVTM, CDR2 ANQGSEA. V was shortened by 4 bases and J by 0 bases, with 13 bases between the two germline ends. The CDR3 consists of 16 residues. In nucleotides, the CDR3 is TGCAGCGTTGGTCCAGGGGGGGGCTCTGGGGCCAACGTCCTGACTTTC. Amino acids: CSVGPGGGSGANVLTF.

The gene calls are TRBV4-1 and TRBJ2-5, with 7 bases matching TRBD1. Trimming at V came to 6 bases and at J to 2 bases, leaving 9 bases not matched to a gene. The CDR3 length is 15 residues. The V gene's germline CDR1 is MGHRA and CDR2 YSYEKL. CDR3: CASSLTGTAQETQYF. The CDR3 DNA is TGCGCCAGCAGTCTGACTGGGACAGCGCAAGAGACCCAGTACTTC.

The gene calls are TRBV7-9 and TRBJ2-1; D not resolved. The V end lost 2 bases, the J end lost 10 bases, and 12 bases lay between the germline ends. The CDR3 is 13 amino acids. Germline loops: CDR1 SEHNR, CDR2 FQNEAQ (reference sequence). The CDR3 DNA is TGTGCCAGCAGCTTAAGTAACTTCAGGGAGCAGTTCTTC. Translated: CASSLSNFREQFF.

The chain couples TRBV4-3 to TRBJ1-1, with TRBD1 matching over 7 bases. CDR1 and CDR2 from the germline V gene are LGHNA and YSLEER. V shed 1 base, J shed 5 bases, and the junction held 1 base outside the gene matches. The CDR3 consists of 13 residues. The CDR3 DNA follows: TGCGCCAGCAGCCAAGGCAGGGGGACTGAAGCTTTCTTT. It translates to CASSQGRGTEAFF.

J is TRBJ2-3 and V is TRBV27; no definite D call. This CDR3 is built from 11 residues. With 5 bases removed from V and 3 bases from J, the gap between germline ends came to 3 bases. The germline CDR1 and CDR2 sequences are MNHEY and SMNVEV (reference sequence). The CDR3 sequence is CASSTTDTQYF. CDR3 coding DNA: TGTGCCAGCAGTACGACAGATACGCAGTATTTT.

This sequence joins TRBV6-2 or TRBV6-3 and TRBJ1-4, with 8 bases lining up with TRBD1. Per the germline V gene, CDR1 is MNHEY and CDR2 is SVGEGT. V trimming: 4 bases; J trimming: 7 bases; junction bases outside the gene matches: 8. The CDR3 length is 15 residues. The CDR3: CASSFRPGGIEKLFF. As DNA, the CDR3 is TGTGCCAGCAGTTTCCGTCCAGGGGGCATTGAAAAACTGTTTTTT.

The J gene is TRBJ2-1, the V gene TRBV28; no clear D. The CDR3 runs to 12 residues. Per the germline V gene, CDR1 is MDHEN and CDR2 is SYDVKM. The ends were cut back, 3 bases at V and 7 bases at J, with 7 bases in the middle. The CDR3 spells CASSFVVNEQFF. The CDR3 DNA reads as TGTGCCAGCAGTTTTGTAGTAAATGAGCAGTTCTTC. Together with reference TRBV28 and TRBJ2-1, the CDR3 gives the full variable domain: DVKVTQSSRYLVKRTGEKVFLECVQDMDHENMFWYRQDPGLGLRLIYFSYDVKMKEKGDIPEGYSVSREKKERFSLILESASTNQTSMYLCASSFVVNEQFFGPGTRLTVL.

The gene calls are TRBV14 and TRBJ2-2; D is undetermined. CDR1 is SGHDN and CDR2 is FVKESK in the germline V gene. V lost 1 base, J lost 3 bases, and 12 bases lay in between. This CDR3 spans 16 amino acids. The CDR3 is CASSQAGIRDTGELFF. CDR3 bases: TGTGCCAGCAGCCAAGCTGGGATTAGGGACACCGGGGAGCTGTTTTTT.

This clone was seen a single time. The chain links TRBV4-1 to TRBJ2-7; possibly TRBD1 or TRBD2 for D (5 bases each). The CDR3 consists of 14 residues. Deletions cut 2 bases from V and 2 bases from J, with 10 bases between. CDR1 and CDR2 from the germline V gene are MGHRA and YSYEKL. CDR3 in amino acids: CASSQRVGAYEQYF. The CDR3 coding sequence is TGCGCCAGCAGCCAAAGGGTGGGGGCCTACGAGCAGTACTTC.

This clone occurred a few times. The chain joins TRBV28 to TRBJ2-1; 8 bases agree with TRBD2. CDR3 length: 13 amino acids. The germline CDR1 and CDR2 sequences are MDHEN and SYDVKM. Unmatched junction bases numbered 6, after V lost 6 bases and J lost 8 bases. DNA for the CDR3: TGTGCCAGCAGACCAGCGGGAGTCCATGAGCAGTTCTTC. Protein: CASRPAGVHEQFF.

This clone was found once. This chain links TRBV6-2 or TRBV6-3 with TRBJ2-7; no firm D call. The CDR3 extends over 14 amino acids. Germline CDR1 is MNHEY and CDR2 is SVGEGT. V gave up 2 bases and J gave up 6 bases, with 14 bases separating them. The CDR3 bases are TGTGCCAGCAGTTACGACGCGTATCAACCCGAGCAGTACTTC. As protein: CASSYDAYQPEQYF.

The chain joins TRBV15 to TRBJ1-1, with TRBD1 identical over 12 bases. J was trimmed by 2 bases and V by 5 bases; bases with no gene match: 9. This CDR3 comprises 17 residues. CDR1 and CDR2 (germline): LNHNV, YYDKDF (reference sequence). The CDR3 is CATSGRPGQGANTEAFF. The CDR3 DNA reads as TGTGCCACCAGCGGCCGACCGGGACAGGGGGCCAACACTGAAGCTTTCTTT.

The gene calls are TRBV7-2 and TRBJ1-1; no reliable D call. This CDR3 spans 13 amino acids. Germline values: CDR1 SGHTA, CDR2 FQGNSA. Trimming took 1 base from V and 4 from J, leaving 7 bases between them. CDR3: CASSLGWVTEAFF. In DNA form, the CDR3 reads TGTGCCAGCAGCTTAGGGTGGGTCACTGAAGCTTTCTTT.

The chain combines TRBV4-3 with TRBJ2-1, with 9 bases matching TRBD1. This CDR3 contains 17 residues. Trimming removed 4 bases from V and 4 bases from J; junction bases left unmatched: 11. In germline, CDR1 is LGHNA, CDR2 YSLEER. The CDR3 bases are TGCGCCAGCAGCCTCGGAGGGACAGGGACGAAATACAATGAGCAGTTCTTC. Encoded protein: CASSLGGTGTKYNEQFF.

The rearrangement links TRBV5-4 to TRBJ2-5; the D gene is possibly TRBD1 (6 bases). CDR1 SGHNT and CDR2 YYREEE come from the germline V gene (reference sequence). The V end lost 0 bases, the J end lost 4 bases, and 19 bases lay between the germline ends. There are 17 residues in the CDR3. The CDR3 nucleotides read TGTGCCAGCAGCTTGGAAGGAGTCGCCACCAGGGGAGAGACCCAGTACTTC. Residues: CASSLEGVATRGETQYF.

This sequence joins TRBV6-5 and TRBJ2-1; possible D gene TRBD2, 6 bases. Germline V gene lookup returns CDR1 MNHEY and CDR2 SVGAGI. The CDR3 contains 15 residues. The V end lost 7 bases, the J end lost 8 bases, and 21 bases lay between the germline ends. CDR3 amino acids: CASTQFGGAGDEQFF. For the CDR3, the DNA is TGTGCCAGCACTCAATTCGGCGGGGCTGGCGATGAGCAGTTCTTC.

The V gene is TRBV11-2, the J gene TRBJ1-6, with D perhaps matching TRBD1 (5 bases). The CDR3 runs to 14 residues. V was shortened by 5 bases and J by 10 bases, with 15 bases between the two germline ends. CDR1 SGHAT and CDR2 FQNNGV come from the germline V gene. The CDR3 loop reads CASSQSGDRSPLHF. The CDR3 bases are TGTGCCAGCAGCCAATCGGGGGATCGCTCACCCCTCCACTTT. Full variable domain (rest looked up from reference TRBV11-2 and TRBJ1-6): EAGVAQSPRYKIIEKRQSVAFWCNPISGHATLYWYQQILGQGPKLLIQFQNNGVVDDSQLPKDRFSAERLKGVDSTLKIQPAKLEDSAVYLCASSQSGDRSPLHFGNGTRLTVT.

The rearrangement links TRBV30 to TRBJ2-4; D may be TRBD1 or TRBD2 (5 bases each). This CDR3 is built from 13 residues. V gave up 7 bases and J gave up 9 bases, with 19 bases separating them. Germline V gene data show CDR1 as GTSNPN and CDR2 as SVGIG (reference sequence). The CDR3 loop reads CASGYWGSGIQYF. CDR3 DNA sequence: TGTGCCTCCGGGTACTGGGGGTCGGGCATTCAGTACTTC.